The clone carrying this T cell receptor beta chain was observed a few times. Its specificity is not known. These data belong to a study of beta chain features in type 1 diabetes. Whole-study results and caveats: TCRB CDR3s were moderately but significantly shorter in Type 1 diabetes patients in all four CD4+ subsets.

The V end lost 3 bases, the J end lost 0 bases, and 8 bases lay between the germline ends. The germline CDR1 and CDR2 sequences are KGHSH and LQKENI. The CDR3 is 14 residues long. Expressed TCRB transcripts were sequenced because the entire RNA isolate underwent reverse transcription. This table comes from immunoSEQ multiplex PCR, and its TCRdb copy is limited to in-frame clones, with some not included. The sample holds a few hundred thousand clones; roughly 16% are singletons and the top ten take about 0.019%. Sorted CD4+ subsets: naive, central memory, regulatory, stem cell-like memory (CD45RO/CCR7/CD25/CD127/CD95/CD27 panel).

V is TRBV18 and J is TRBJ2-5; D uncertain. This receptor was taken from a woman aged 18-29 years in good health. Sequenced sample: naive CD4+ T cells from blood. CDR3 protein: CASSPAVNQETQYF. Written as DNA, the CDR3 is TGTGCCAGCTCACCCGCGGTTAACCAAGAGACCCAGTACTTC.